These T cell receptor beta chains were read from a single sample in a study of shared clonotypes between healthy human individuals. The assay was immunoSEQ multiplex PCR, and TCRdb's table has in-frame clones only and misses some. This table holds over 400,000 clones, approximately 84% found once. What was sequenced was PBMCs. These receptors were obtained from a woman aged 40-49 years in good health. Some clones in this sample may be carry-over from other donors' samples. CDR3s leave out the opening cysteine and the closing phenylalanine or tryptophan.

V: TRBV7-9; J: TRBJ1-2; CDR3: ASSERSGGTLNYGYT
V: TRBV29-1; J: TRBJ2-7; CDR3: SVQDRPYEQY
V: TRBV7-2; J: TRBJ2-7; CDR3: ASSLGWTAYEQY
V: TRBV29-1; J: TRBJ1-4; CDR3: SAPRDSNEKLF
V: TRBV11-3; J: TRBJ2-3; CDR3: ASSLAGTPSTDTQY
V: TRBV2; J: TRBJ2-7; CDR3: ASSMREEQY
V: TRBV18; J: TRBJ2-3; CDR3: ASSPLTTTGTSRTDTQY
V: TRBV19; J: TRBJ1-6; CDR3: ASSQFGRGPDNSPLH
V: TRBV5-1; J: TRBJ2-5; CDR3: ASSSGGAYQETQY
V: TRBV6-1; J: TRBJ2-1; CDR3: ASSEAGSGSNEQF
V: TRBV2; J: TRBJ2-4; CDR3: ASLGLENIQY
V: TRBV21-1; J: TRBJ1-2; CDR3: ASSKVKVQGVHGYT
V: TRBV4-3; J: TRBJ2-5; CDR3: ASSRLGRAETQY
V: TRBV27; J: TRBJ2-4; CDR3: ASSMTGPFGPKNIQY
V: TRBV2; J: TRBJ2-7; CDR3: ASRKSSSGEQY
V: TRBV20-1; J: TRBJ2-3; CDR3: SARREDTQY
V: TRBV28; J: TRBJ2-3; CDR3: ASTNFADTQY